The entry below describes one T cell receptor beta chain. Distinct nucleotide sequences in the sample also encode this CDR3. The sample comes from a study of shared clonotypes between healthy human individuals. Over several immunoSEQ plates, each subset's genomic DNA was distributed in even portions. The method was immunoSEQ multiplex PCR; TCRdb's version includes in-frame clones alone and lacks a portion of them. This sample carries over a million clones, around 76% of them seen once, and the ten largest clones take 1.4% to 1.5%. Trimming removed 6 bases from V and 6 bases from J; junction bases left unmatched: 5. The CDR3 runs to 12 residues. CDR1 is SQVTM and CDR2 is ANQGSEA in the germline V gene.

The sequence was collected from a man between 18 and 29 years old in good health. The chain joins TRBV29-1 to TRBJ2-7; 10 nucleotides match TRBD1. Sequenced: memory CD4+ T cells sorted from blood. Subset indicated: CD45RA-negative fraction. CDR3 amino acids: CSVGRDRGEQYF. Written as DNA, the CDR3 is TGCAGCGTGGGCCGGGACAGGGGCGAGCAGTACTTC.